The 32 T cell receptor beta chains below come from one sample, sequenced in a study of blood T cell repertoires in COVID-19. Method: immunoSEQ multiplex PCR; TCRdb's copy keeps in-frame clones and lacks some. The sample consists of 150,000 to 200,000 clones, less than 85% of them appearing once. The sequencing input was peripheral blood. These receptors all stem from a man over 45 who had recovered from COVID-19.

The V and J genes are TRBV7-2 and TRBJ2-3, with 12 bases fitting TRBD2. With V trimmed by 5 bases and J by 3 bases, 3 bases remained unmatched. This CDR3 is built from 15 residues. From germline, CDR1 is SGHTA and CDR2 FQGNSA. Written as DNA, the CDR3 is TGTGCCAGCAGCCCTAGCGGGAGGGGTACAGATACGCAGTATTTT. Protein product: CASSPSGRGTDTQYF. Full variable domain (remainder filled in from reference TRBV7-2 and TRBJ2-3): GAGVSQSPSNKVTEKGKDVELRCDPISGHTALYWYRQSLGQGLEFLIYFQGNSAPDKSGLPSDRFSAERTGGSVSTLTIQRTQQEDSAVYLCASSPSGRGTDTQYFGPGTRLTVL.

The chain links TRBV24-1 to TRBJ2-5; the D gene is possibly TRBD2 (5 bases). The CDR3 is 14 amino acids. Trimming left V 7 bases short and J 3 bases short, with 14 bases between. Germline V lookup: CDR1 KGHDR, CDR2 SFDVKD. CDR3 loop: CATSTDWEKETQYF. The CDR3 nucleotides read TGTGCCACCAGCACGGACTGGGAGAAAGAGACCCAGTACTTC.

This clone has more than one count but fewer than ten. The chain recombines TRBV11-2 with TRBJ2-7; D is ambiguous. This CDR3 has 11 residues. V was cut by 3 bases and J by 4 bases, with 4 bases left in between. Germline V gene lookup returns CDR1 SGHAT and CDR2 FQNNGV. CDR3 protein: CASSLQYEQYF. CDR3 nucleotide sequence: TGTGCCAGCAGCTTGCAGTACGAGCAGTACTTC.

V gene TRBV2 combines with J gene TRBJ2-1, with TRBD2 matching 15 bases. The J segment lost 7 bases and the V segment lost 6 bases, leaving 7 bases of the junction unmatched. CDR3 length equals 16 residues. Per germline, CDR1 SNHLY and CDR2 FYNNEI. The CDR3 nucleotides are TGTGCCAGCAGGCGGGGACTAGCGGGAGGTATTAATGAGCAGTTCTTC. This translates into CASRRGLAGGINEQFF.

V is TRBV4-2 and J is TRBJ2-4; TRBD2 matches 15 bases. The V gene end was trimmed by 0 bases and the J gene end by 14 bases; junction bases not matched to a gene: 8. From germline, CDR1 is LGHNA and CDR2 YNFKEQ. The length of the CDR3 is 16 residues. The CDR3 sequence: CASSQDVGTSGRLKYF. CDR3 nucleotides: TGTGCCAGCAGCCAAGACGTCGGGACTAGCGGGAGGCTAAAGTACTTC.

The CDR3 DNA reads as TGTGCCAGCAGCCAAGGGGGCGCGTCCTACGAGCAGTACTTC. Its translation: CASSQGGASYEQYF. This chain joins TRBV3-1 (or the pseudogene TRBV3-2) and TRBJ2-7; the D gene is possibly TRBD1 (5 bases). The germline V and J ends were trimmed by 1 base and 1 base, with 8 bases remaining between them. The CDR3 consists of 14 residues. Per germline, CDR1 LGHDT and CDR2 YNNKEL (reference sequence).

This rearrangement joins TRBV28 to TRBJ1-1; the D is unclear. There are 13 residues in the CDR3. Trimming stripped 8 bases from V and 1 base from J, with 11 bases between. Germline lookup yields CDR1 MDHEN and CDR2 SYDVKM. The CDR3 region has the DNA TGTGCCAGCCGCAGGCTTCCGAACACTGAAGCTTTCTTT. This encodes CASRRLPNTEAFF.

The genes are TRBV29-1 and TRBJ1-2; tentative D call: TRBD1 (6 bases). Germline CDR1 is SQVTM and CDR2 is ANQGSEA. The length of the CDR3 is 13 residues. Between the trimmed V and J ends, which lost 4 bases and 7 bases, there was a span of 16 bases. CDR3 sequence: CSVVTGGAGGYTF. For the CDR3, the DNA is TGCAGCGTTGTAACTGGGGGCGCGGGTGGCTACACCTTC.

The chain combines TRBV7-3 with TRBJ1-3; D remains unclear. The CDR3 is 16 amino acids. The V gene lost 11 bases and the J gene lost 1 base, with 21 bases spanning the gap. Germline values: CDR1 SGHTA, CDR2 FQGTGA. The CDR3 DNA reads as TGTGCCCCCCCCCTAACCCACAGAAAATCTGGAAACACCATATATTTT. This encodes CAPPLTHRKSGNTIYF.

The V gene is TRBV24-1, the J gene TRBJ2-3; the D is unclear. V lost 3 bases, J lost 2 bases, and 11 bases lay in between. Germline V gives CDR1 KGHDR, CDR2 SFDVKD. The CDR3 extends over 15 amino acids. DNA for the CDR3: TGTGCCACCAGTGATGCTCGGGTCGTCACAGATACGCAGTATTTT. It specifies CATSDARVVTDTQYF.

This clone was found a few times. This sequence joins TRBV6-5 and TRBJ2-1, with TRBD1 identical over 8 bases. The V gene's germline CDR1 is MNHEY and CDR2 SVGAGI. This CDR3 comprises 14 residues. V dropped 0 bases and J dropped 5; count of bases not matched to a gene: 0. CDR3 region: CASSYSGQDNEQFF. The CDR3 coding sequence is TGTGCCAGCAGTTACTCGGGACAGGACAATGAGCAGTTCTTC.

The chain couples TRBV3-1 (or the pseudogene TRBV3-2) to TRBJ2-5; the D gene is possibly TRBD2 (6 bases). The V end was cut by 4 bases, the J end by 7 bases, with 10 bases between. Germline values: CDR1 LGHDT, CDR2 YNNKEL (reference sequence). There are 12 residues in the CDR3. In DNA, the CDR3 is TGTGCCAGCAGCCCCCTCGGGGGGACCCAGTACTTC. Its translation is CASSPLGGTQYF.

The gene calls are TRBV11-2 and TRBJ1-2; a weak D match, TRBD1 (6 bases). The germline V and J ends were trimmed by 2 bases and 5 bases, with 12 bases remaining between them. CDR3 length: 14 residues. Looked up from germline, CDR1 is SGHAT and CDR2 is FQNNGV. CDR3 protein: CASSLSKDSYGYTF. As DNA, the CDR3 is TGTGCCAGCAGCTTATCCAAGGACAGTTATGGCTACACCTTC.

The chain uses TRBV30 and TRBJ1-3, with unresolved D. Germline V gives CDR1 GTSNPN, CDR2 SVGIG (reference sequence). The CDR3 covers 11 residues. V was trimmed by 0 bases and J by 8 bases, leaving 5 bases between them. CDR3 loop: CAWSVGDTIYF. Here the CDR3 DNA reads TGTGCCTGGAGTGTAGGAGACACCATATATTTT. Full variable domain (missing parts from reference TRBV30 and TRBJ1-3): SQTIHQWPATLVQPVGSPLSLECTVEGTSNPNLYWYRQAAGRGLQLLFYSVGIGQISSEVPQNLSASRPQDRQFILSSKKLLLSDSGFYLCAWSVGDTIYFGEGSWLTVV.

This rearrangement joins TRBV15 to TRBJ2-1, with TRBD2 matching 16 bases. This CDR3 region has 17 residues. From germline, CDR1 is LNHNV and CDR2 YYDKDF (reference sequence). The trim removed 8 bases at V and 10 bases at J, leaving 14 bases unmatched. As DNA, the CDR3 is TGTGCCACCCTGCTAGAGGGGACTAGCGGGAGGGGTGGCGAGCAGTTCTTC. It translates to CATLLEGTSGRGGEQFF.

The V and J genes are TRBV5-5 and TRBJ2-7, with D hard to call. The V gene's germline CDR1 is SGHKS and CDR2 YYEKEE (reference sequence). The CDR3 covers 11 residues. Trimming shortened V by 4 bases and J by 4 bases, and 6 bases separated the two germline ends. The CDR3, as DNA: TGTGCCAGCAGCCCCCCGTACGAGCAGTACTTC. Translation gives CASSPPYEQYF. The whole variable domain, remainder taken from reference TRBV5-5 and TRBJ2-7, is DAGVTQSPTHLIKTRGQQVTLRCSPISGHKSVSWYQQVLGQGPQFIFQYYEKEERGRGNFPDRFSARQFPNYSSELNVNALLLGDSALYLCASSPPYEQYFGPGTRLTVT.

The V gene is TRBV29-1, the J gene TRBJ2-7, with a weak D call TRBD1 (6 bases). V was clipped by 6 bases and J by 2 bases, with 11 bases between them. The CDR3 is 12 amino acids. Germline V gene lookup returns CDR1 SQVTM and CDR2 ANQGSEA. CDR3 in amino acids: CSVQQGAYEQYF. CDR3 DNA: TGCAGCGTCCAACAGGGAGCCTACGAGCAGTACTTC.

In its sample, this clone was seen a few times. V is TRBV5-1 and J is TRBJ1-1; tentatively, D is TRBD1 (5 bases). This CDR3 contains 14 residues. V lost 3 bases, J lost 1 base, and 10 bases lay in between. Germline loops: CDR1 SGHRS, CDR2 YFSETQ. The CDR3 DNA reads TGCGCCAGCAGCTCAGGACAACCGAACACTGAAGCTTTCTTT. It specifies CASSSGQPNTEAFF.

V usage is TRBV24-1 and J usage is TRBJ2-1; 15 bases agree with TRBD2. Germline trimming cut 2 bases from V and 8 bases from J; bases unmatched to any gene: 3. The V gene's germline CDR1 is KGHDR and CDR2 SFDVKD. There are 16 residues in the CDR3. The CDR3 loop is CATSDWGTSGRYEQFF. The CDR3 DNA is TGTGCCACCAGTGATTGGGGGACTAGCGGGAGGTATGAGCAGTTCTTC.

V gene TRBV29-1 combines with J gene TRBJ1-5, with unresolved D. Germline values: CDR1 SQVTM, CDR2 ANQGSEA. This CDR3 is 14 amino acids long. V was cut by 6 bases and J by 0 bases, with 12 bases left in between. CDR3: CSVAPSNSNQPQHF. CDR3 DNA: TGCAGCGTGGCCCCATCGAATAGCAATCAGCCCCAGCATTTT.

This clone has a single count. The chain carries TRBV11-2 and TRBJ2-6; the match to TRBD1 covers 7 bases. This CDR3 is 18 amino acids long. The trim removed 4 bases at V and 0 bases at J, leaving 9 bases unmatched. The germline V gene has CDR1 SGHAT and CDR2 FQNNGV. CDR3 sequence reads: CASSSPTGSYSGANVLTF. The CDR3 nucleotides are TGTGCCAGCAGCTCTCCGACAGGGTCATACTCTGGGGCCAACGTCCTGACTTTC.

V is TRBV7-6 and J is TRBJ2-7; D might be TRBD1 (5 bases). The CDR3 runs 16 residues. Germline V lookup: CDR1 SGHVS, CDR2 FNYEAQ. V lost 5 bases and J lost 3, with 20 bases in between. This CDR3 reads CASSPLSSGHIYEQYF. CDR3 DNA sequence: TGTGCCAGCAGCCCCCTTTCATCAGGACACATCTACGAGCAGTACTTC. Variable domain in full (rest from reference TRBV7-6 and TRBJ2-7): GAGVSQSPRYKVTKRGQDVALRCDPISGHVSLYWYRQALGQGPEFLTYFNYEAQQDKSGLPNDRFSAERPEGSISTLTIQRTEQRDSAMYRCASSPLSSGHIYEQYFGPGTRLTVT.

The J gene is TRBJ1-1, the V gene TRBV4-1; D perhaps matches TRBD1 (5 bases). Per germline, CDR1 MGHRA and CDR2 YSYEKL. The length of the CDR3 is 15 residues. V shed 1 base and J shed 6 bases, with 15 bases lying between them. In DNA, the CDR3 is TGCGCCAGCAGCCAAGGTGGCAGGGTGATCGCTGAAGCTTTCTTT. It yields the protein CASSQGGRVIAEAFF.

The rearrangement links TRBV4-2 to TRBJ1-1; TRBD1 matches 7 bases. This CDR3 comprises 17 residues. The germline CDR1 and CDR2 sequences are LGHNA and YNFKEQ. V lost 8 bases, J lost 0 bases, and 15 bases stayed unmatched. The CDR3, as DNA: TGTGCCAGCTCCGTGGGTGGCTCAGGGGGTTTGAACACTGAAGCTTTCTTT. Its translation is CASSVGGSGGLNTEAFF.

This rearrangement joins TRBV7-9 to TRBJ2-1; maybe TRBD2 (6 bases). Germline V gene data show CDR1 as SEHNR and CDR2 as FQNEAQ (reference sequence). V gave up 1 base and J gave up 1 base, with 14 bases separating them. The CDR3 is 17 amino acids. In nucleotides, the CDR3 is TGTGCCAGCAGCTTAGAGTACGGGAGCCTTTCCTACAATGAGCAGTTCTTC. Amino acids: CASSLEYGSLSYNEQFF.

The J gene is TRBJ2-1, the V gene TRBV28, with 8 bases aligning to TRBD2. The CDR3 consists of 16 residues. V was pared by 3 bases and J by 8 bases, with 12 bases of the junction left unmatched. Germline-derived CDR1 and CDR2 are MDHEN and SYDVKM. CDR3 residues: CASSFGLAGWGYEQFF. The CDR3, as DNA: TGTGCCAGCAGTTTTGGGCTAGCGGGTTGGGGCTATGAGCAGTTCTTC.

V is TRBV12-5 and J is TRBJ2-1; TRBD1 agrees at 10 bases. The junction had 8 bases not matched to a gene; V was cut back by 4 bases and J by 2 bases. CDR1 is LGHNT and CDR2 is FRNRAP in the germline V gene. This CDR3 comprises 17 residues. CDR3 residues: CASGSITGTGAYNEQFF. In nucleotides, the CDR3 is TGTGCTAGTGGTTCCATAACCGGGACAGGGGCCTACAATGAGCAGTTCTTC.

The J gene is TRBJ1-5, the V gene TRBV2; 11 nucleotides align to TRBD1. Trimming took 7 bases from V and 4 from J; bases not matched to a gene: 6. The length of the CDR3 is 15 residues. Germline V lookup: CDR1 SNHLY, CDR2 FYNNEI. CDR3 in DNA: TGTGCCAGCATACTCGGACAGGGGGCTAATCAGCCCCAGCATTTT. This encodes CASILGQGANQPQHF.

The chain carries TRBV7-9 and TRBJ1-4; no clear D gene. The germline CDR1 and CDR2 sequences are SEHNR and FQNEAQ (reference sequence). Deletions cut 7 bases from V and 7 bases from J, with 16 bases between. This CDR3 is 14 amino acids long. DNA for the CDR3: TGTGCCAGCACCCGGACGGGAGGCAGTGAAAAACTGTTTTTT. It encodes CASTRTGGSEKLFF. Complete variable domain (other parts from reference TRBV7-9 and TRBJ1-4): DTGVSQNPRHKITKRGQNVTFRCDPISEHNRLYWYRQTLGQGPEFLTYFQNEAQLEKSRLLSDRFSAERPKGSFSTLEIQRTEQGDSAMYLCASTRTGGSEKLFFGSGTQLSVL.

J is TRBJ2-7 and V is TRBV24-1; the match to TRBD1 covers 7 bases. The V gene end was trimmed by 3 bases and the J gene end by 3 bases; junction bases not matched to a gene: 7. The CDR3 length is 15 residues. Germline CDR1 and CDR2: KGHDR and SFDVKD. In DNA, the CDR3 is TGTGCCACCAGTGATCCAAGGACAGGCGGCTACGAGCAGTACTTC. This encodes CATSDPRTGGYEQYF.

CDR3: CASSSYALGPGELFF. The CDR3 coding sequence is TGTGCCAGCAGCTCGTACGCACTAGGTCCCGGGGAGCTGTTTTTT. The V gene is TRBV7-3, the J gene TRBJ2-2; maybe TRBD2 (5 bases). This CDR3 region has 15 residues. CDR1 is SGHTA and CDR2 is FQGTGA in the germline V gene. Trimming shortened V by 4 bases and J by 6 bases, and 15 bases separated the two germline ends.

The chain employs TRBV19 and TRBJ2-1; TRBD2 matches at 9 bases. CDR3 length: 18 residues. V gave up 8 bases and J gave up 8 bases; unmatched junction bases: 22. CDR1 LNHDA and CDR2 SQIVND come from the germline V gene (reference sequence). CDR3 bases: TGTGCCAGTTCAACATCCACAACGGTAGCGGGAGTTGGTGATGAGCAGTTCTTC. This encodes CASSTSTTVAGVGDEQFF.